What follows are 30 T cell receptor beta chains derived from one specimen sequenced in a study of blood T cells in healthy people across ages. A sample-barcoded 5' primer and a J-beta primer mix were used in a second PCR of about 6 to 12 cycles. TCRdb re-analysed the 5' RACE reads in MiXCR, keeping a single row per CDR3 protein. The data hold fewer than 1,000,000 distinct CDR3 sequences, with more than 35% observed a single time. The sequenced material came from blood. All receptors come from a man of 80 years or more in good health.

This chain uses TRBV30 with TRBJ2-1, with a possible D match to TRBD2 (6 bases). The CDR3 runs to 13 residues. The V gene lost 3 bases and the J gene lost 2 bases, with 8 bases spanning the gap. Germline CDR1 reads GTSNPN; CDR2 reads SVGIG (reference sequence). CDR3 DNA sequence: TGTGCCTGGAGGGGGGGTACCTACAATGAGCAGTTCTTC. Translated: CAWRGGTYNEQFF. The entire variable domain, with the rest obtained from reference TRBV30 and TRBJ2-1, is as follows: SQTIHQWPATLVQPVGSPLSLECTVEGTSNPNLYWYRQAAGRGLQLLFYSVGIGQISSEVPQNLSASRPQDRQFILSSKKLLLSDSGFYLCAWRGGTYNEQFFGPGTRLTVL.

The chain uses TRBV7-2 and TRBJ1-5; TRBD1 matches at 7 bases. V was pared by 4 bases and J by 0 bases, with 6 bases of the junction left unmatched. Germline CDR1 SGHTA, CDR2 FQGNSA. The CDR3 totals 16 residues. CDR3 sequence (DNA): TGTGCCAGCAGCTCGACAGGGACAAATAGCAATCAGCCCCAGCATTTT. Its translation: CASSSTGTNSNQPQHF.

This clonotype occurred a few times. CDR3 loop: CASSAGQGDTDTQYF. CDR3 nucleotide sequence: TGTGCCAGCAGCGCAGGACAGGGGGACACAGATACGCAGTATTTT. The chain is built from TRBV7-3 and TRBJ2-3; 10 positions match TRBD1. V trimming: 5 bases; J trimming: 2 bases; junction bases outside the gene matches: 4. The CDR3 sequence is 15 residues long. Germline V gives CDR1 SGHTA, CDR2 FQGTGA.

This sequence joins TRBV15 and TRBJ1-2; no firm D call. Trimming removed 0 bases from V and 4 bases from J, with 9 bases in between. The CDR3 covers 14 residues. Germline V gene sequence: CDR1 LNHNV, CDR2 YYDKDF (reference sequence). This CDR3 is CATSRDGGSYGYTF. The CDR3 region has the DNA TGTGCCACCAGCAGAGATGGAGGATCCTATGGCTACACCTTC.

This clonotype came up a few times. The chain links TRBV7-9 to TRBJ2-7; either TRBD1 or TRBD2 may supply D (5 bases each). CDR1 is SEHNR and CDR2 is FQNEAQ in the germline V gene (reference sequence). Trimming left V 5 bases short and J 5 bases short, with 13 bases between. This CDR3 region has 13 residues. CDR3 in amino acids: CASSPWVGDEQYF. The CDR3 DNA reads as TGTGCCAGCAGCCCATGGGTGGGGGACGAGCAGTACTTC.

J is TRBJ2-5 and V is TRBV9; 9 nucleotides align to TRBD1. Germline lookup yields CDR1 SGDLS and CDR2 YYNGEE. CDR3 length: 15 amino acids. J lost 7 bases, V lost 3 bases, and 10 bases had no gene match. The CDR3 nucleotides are TGTGCCAGCAGCGAGCGCTGGGACAGGGAAGGGACCCAGTACTTC. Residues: CASSERWDREGTQYF.

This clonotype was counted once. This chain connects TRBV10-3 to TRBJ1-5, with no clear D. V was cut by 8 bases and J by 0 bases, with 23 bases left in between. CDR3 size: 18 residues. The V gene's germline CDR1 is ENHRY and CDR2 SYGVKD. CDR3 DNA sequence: TGTGCCATCGGCTTAAGAACGACGGGCGTATTTAGCAATCAGCCCCAGCATTTT. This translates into CAIGLRTTGVFSNQPQHF.

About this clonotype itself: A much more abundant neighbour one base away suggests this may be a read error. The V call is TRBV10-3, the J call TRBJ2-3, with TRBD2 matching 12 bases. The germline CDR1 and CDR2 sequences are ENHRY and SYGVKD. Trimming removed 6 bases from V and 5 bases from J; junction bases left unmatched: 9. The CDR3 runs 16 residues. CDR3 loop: CAIRRASGRAGDTQYF. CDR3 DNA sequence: TGTGCCATCAGAAGGGCTAGCGGGAGGGCTGGAGATACGCAGTATTTT.

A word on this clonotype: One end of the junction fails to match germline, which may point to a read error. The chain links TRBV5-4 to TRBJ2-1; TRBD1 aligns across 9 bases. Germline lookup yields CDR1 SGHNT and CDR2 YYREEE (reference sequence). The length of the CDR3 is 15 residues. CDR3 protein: CAGSSPGQGDNEQFF. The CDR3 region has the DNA TGTGCCGGCAGCTCGCCGGGACAGGGAGACAATGAGCAGTTCTTC.

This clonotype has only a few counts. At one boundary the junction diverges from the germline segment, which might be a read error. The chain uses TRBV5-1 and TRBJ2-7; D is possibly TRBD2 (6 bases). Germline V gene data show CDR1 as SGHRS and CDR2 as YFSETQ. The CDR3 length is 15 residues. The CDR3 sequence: CAISPQGSGYNEQYF. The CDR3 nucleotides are TGCGCCATCAGCCCGCAAGGTAGCGGCTACAATGAGCAGTACTTC. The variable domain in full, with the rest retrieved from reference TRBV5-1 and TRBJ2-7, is KAGVTQTPRYLIKTRGQQVTLSCSPISGHRSVSWYQQTPGQGLQFLFEYFSETQRNKGNFPGRFSGRQFSNSRSEMNVSTLELGDSALYLCAISPQGSGYNEQYFGPGTRLTVT.

The CDR3 here is CASSPRLAGSGNEQFF. The CDR3 DNA is TGTGCCAGCAGCCCTAGACTAGCGGGTTCCGGCAATGAGCAGTTCTTC. The genes are TRBV7-2 and TRBJ2-1; TRBD2 matches at 10 bases. The junction had 10 bases not matched to a gene; V was cut back by 5 bases and J by 6 bases. Germline CDR1 reads SGHTA; CDR2 reads FQGNSA. The CDR3 spans 16 residues.

CDR3 in DNA: TGTGCCAGCAGCGTGGCCGAACTAGCGGGAGGTCCCAATGAGCAGTTCTTC. Protein: CASSVAELAGGPNEQFF. This chain uses TRBV9 with TRBJ2-1; 12 nucleotides align to TRBD2. The CDR3 runs 17 residues. J lost 6 bases, V lost 2 bases, and 9 bases had no gene match. The germline V gene encodes CDR1 SGDLS and CDR2 YYNGEE.

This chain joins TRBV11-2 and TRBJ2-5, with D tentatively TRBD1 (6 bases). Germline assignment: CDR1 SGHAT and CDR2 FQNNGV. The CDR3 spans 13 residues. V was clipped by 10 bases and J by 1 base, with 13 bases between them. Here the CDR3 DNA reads TGTGCCACTAGGCGGACAGCCCAAGAGACCCAGTACTTC. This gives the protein CATRRTAQETQYF. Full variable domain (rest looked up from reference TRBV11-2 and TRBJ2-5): EAGVAQSPRYKIIEKRQSVAFWCNPISGHATLYWYQQILGQGPKLLIQFQNNGVVDDSQLPKDRFSAERLKGVDSTLKIQPAKLEDSAVYLCATRRTAQETQYFGPGTRLLVL.

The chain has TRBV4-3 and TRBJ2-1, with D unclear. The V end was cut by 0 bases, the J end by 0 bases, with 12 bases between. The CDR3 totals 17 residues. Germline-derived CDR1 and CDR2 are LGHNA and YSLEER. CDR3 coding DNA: TGCGCCAGCAGCCAAGATACGGCTCCCAGCTCCTACAATGAGCAGTTCTTC. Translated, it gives CASSQDTAPSSYNEQFF.

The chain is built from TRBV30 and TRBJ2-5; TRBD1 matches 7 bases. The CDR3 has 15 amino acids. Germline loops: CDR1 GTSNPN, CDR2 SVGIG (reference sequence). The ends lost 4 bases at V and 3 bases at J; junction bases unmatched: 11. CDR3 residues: CAWTFQTGWKETQYF. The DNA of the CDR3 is TGTGCCTGGACTTTCCAGACAGGGTGGAAAGAGACCCAGTACTTC.

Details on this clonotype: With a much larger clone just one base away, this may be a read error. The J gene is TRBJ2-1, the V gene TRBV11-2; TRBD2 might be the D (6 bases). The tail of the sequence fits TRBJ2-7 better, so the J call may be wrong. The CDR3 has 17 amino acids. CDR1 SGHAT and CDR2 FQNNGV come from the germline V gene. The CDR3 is CASSLGRGISSYNEQYF. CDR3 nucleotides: TGTGCCAGCAGCTTAGGGAGGGGAATTTCCTCCTACAATGAGCAGTACTTC.

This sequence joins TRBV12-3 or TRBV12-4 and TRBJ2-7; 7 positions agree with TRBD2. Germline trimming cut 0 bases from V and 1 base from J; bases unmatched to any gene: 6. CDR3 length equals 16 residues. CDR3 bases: TGTGCCAGCAGTTTAGCGCTGAGTAGCGGGTCCTACGAGCAGTACTTC. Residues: CASSLALSSGSYEQYF.

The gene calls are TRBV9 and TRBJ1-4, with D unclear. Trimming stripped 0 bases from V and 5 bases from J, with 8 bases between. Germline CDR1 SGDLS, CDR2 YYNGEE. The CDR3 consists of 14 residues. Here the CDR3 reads CASSVEGGNEKLFF. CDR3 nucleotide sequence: TGTGCCAGCAGCGTAGAAGGAGGGAATGAAAAACTGTTTTTT.

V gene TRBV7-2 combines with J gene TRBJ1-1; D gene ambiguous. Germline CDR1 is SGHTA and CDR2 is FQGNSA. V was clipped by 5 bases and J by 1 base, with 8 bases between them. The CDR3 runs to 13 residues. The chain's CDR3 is CASSPHQNTEAFF. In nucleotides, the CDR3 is TGTGCCAGCAGCCCTCATCAGAACACTGAAGCTTTCTTT. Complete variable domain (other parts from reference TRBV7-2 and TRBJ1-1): GAGVSQSPSNKVTEKGKDVELRCDPISGHTALYWYRQSLGQGLEFLIYFQGNSAPDKSGLPSDRFSAERTGGSVSTLTIQRTQQEDSAVYLCASSPHQNTEAFFGQGTRLTVV.

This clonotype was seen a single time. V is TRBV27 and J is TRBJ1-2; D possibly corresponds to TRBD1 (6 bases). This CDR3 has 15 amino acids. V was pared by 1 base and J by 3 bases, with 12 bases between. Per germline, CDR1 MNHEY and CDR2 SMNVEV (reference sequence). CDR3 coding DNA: TGTGCCAGCAGTTTATACCGGGAGGGGGACTATGGCTACACCTTC. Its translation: CASSLYREGDYGYTF.

In DNA form, the CDR3 reads TGTGCCAGCAGCTACCTTACCTACGAGCAGTACTTC. Translating gives CASSYLTYEQYF. V usage is TRBV5-6 and J usage is TRBJ2-7; the D is unclear. Trimming took off 3 bases at V and 2 bases at J, with 6 bases between the two ends. Germline-derived CDR1 and CDR2 are SGHDT and YYEEEE. The CDR3 has 12 amino acids.

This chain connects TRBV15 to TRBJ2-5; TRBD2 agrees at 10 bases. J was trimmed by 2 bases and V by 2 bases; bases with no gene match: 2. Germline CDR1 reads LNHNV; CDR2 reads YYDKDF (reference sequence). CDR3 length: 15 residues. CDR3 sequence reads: CATSRLAGEQETQYF. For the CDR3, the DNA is TGTGCCACCAGCAGACTAGCGGGGGAACAAGAGACCCAGTACTTC.

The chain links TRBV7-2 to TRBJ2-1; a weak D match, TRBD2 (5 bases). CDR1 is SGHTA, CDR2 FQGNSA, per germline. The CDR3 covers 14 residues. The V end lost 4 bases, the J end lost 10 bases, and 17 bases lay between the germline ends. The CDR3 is CASSSDPGSREQFF. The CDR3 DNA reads TGTGCCAGCAGCTCGGACCCGGGGAGCAGGGAGCAGTTCTTC.

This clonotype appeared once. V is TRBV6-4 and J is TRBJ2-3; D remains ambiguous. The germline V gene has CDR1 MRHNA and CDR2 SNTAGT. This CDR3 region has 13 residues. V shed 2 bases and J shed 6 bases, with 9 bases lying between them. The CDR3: CASSDEVWDTQYF. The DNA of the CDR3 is TGTGCCAGCAGTGACGAAGTCTGGGATACGCAGTATTTT.

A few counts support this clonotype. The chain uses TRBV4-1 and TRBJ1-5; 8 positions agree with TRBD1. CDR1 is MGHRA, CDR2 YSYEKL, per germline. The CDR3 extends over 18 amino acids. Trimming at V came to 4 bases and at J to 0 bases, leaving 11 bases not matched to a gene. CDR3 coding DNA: TGCGCCAGCAGCCCAAGGCTAGCCAGGGGGCCTAGCAATCAGCCCCAGCATTTT. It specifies CASSPRLARGPSNQPQHF.

CDR3 in DNA: TGTGCCAGCAGCTTCGGCCCGACAGGGGGCCACTACGAGCAGTACTTC. It is translated as CASSFGPTGGHYEQYF. The V gene is TRBV5-6, the J gene TRBJ2-7; 10 bases align to TRBD1. Per the germline V gene, CDR1 is SGHDT and CDR2 is YYEEEE. The CDR3 is 16 residues long. V dropped 2 bases and J dropped 3; count of bases not matched to a gene: 8. Together with reference TRBV5-6 and TRBJ2-7, the CDR3 gives the full variable domain: DAGVTQSPTHLIKTRGQQVTLRCSPKSGHDTVSWYQQALGQGPQFIFQYYEEEERQRGNFPDRFSGHQFPNYSSELNVNALLLGDSALYLCASSFGPTGGHYEQYFGPGTRLTVT.

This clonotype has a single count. CDR3 residues: CASSSLQVYRGYTF. CDR3 in DNA: TGTGCCAGCAGCTCCCTACAGGTGTATCGTGGCTACACCTTC. The chain carries TRBV7-9 and TRBJ1-2; D possibly corresponds to TRBD1 (5 bases). The V and J ends lost 4 bases and 7 bases respectively, with 16 bases between them. Germline CDR1 is SEHNR and CDR2 is FQNEAQ (reference sequence). The CDR3 is made up of 14 amino acids.

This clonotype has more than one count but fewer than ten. The CDR3 here is CASETGSGANVLTF. The CDR3 region has the DNA TGCGCCAGCGAGACAGGGTCTGGGGCCAACGTCCTGACTTTC. The V and J genes are TRBV5-1 and TRBJ2-6; 7 nucleotides match TRBD1. From germline, CDR1 is SGHRS and CDR2 YFSETQ. After removal of 7 bases from V and 1 base from J, the junction contained 2 bases not matched to a gene. This CDR3 spans 14 amino acids.

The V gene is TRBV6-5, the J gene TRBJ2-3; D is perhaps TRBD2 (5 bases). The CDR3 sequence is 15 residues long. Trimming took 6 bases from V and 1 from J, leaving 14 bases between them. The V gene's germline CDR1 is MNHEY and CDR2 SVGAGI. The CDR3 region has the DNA TGTGCCAGCAGGCACGTCGCGGAGGGCACAGATACGCAGTATTTT. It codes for CASRHVAEGTDTQYF.

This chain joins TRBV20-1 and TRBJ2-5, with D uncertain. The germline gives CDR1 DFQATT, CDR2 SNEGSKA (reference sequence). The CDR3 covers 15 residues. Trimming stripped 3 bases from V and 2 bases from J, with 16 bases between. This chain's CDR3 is CSASIDGTTQETQYF. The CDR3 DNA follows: TGCAGTGCTAGCATTGACGGAACAACTCAAGAGACCCAGTACTTC.